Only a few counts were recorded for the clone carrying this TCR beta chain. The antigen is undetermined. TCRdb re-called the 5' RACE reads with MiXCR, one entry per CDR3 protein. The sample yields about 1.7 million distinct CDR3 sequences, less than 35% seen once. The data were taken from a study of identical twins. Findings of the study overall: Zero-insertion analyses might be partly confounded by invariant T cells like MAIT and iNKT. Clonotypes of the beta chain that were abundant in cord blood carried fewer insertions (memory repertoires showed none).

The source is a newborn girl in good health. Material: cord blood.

The CDR3 protein is CASMGGSIYGYTF. The DNA of the CDR3 is TGTGCCAGCATGGGGGGCTCTATCTATGGCTACACCTTC. V usage is TRBV27 and J usage is TRBJ1-2; D possibly corresponds to TRBD1 (6 bases). This CDR3 is built from 13 residues. Germline values: CDR1 MNHEY, CDR2 SMNVEV (reference sequence). V shed 7 bases and J shed 4 bases, with 13 bases lying between them.